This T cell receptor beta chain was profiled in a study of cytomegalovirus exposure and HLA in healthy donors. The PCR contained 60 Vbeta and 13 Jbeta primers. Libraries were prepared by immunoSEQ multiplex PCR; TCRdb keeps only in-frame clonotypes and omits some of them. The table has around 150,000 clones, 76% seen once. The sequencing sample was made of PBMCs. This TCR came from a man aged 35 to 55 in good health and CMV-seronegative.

The CDR3 region is CASSWTGKGNNEQFF. In DNA form, the CDR3 reads TGTGCCAGCAGTTGGACAGGAAAGGGCAACAATGAGCAGTTCTTC. This chain connects TRBV28 to TRBJ2-1, with TRBD1 identical over 7 bases. The V gene's germline CDR1 is MDHEN and CDR2 SYDVKM. After removal of 4 bases from V and 5 bases from J, the junction contained 8 bases not matched to a gene. The CDR3 totals 15 residues. The full variable domain, in which reference TRBV28 and TRBJ2-1 provide the parts outside the CDR3, is DVKVTQSSRYLVKRTGEKVFLECVQDMDHENMFWYRQDPGLGLRLIYFSYDVKMKEKGDIPEGYSVSREKKERFSLILESASTNQTSMYLCASSWTGKGNNEQFFGPGTRLTVL.